What follows are 16 T cell receptor beta chains derived from one specimen sequenced in a study of tumor-infiltrating lymphocytes in primary liver carcinoma. Between roughly 20 and 31 mg of unsorted bulk tissue served as the source from which RNA and DNA were co-extracted. A constant-region primer served to make TCR beta cDNA from roughly 460 ng total RNA. Libraries covering TCR beta were generated through three nested multiplex PCR rounds (using a slightly modified ARM-PCR). Each of the first two PCR rounds ran around 10 cycles with TRBV1-TRBV30 forward and C-beta reverse primers. Using its own MiXCR run on the multiplex PCR reads, TCRdb lists one record per CDR3 protein. The table lists 90,000 to 100,000 distinct CDR3 sequences, around 63% of them singletons. Specimen: liver tumor tissue from sampling region 5. Documented subset: tumor region T5, tumor centre. The receptors were sampled from a woman aged 55-75 years with primary liver carcinoma and hepatitis B virus infection.

This chain joins TRBV11-2 and TRBJ2-3; D gene unclear. Germline CDR1 is SGHAT and CDR2 is FQNNGV. This CDR3 region has 14 residues. The CDR3 DNA is TGTGCTGGCAGCTTAGTTCCACAACCAGATACGCAGTATTTT. Amino acid sequence: CAGSLVPQPDTQYF.

This clonotype is classed as medium-sized (0.01 to 0.1%). The V gene is TRBV11-2, the J gene TRBJ2-7; perhaps D is TRBD1 or TRBD2 (5 bases each). Germline V gene data show CDR1 as SGHAT and CDR2 as FQNNGV. CDR3 length: 14 residues. The V end was cut by 6 bases, the J end by 2 bases, with 14 bases between. CDR3 coding DNA: TGTGCCAGCAGAAATCCGGGGCTAGCCTACGAGCAGTACTTC. Translation: CASRNPGLAYEQYF.

In regard to this clonotype: Since a much larger clone is just one base distant, this may be a read error. This chain connects TRBV29-1 to TRBJ2-7, with TRBD1 matching 7 bases. CDR3 length equals 13 residues. Germline V gene data show CDR1 as SQVTM and CDR2 as ANQGSEA. Here the CDR3 DNA reads TGCAGCGCCGGCAACCCCGGAACAGGGGAGCTGCACTTC. This encodes CSAGNPGTGELHF.

Comment on this clonotype: This could be a read error, since a much larger clone is one nucleotide away. V gene TRBV7-9 combines with J gene TRBJ2-1, with D maybe TRBD2 (5 bases). Looked up from germline, CDR1 is SEHNR and CDR2 is FQNEAQ (reference sequence). The length of the CDR3 is 12 residues. For the CDR3, the DNA is TGTGCCAGCAGCCCAGCCGGCCGGAGGTCGTTATTC. Translation: CASSPAGRRSLF. The full variable domain, its missing parts supplied by reference TRBV7-9 and TRBJ2-1, is DTGVSQNPRHKITKRGQNVTFRCDPISEHNRLYWYRQTLGQGPEFLTYFQNEAQLEKSRLLSDRFSAERPKGSFSTLEIQRTEQGDSAMYLCASSPAGRRSLFGPGTRLTVL.

Note on this clonotype: A read error is likely, as this CDR3 ends without the conserved phenylalanine or tryptophan. Because the CDR3's place on the DNA is in doubt, the DNA is left out and the CDR3 is given as listed by TCRdb. CDR3 region: CASSPRGETQYY. The V call is TRBV12-3 or TRBV12-4, the J call TRBJ2-5; the D call in the table, TRBD1, was not verified against the DNA. The CDR3 has 12 amino acids, counting both end residues.

As for this clonotype: The germline gene is not matched at one end of the junction; a read error may be the cause. The chain's CDR3 is CASSPGRVYEKLFF. The CDR3 DNA follows: TGTGCTAGCAGCCCGGGACGCGTCTATGAAAAACTGTTTTTT. The chain has TRBV11-2 and TRBJ1-4; a weak D match, TRBD1 (5 bases). Germline V gene data show CDR1 as SGHAT and CDR2 as FQNNGV. The CDR3 loop spans 14 amino acids.

At least ten counts were recorded for this clonotype. In nucleotides, the CDR3 is TGTGCCAGCAGCCTGACTGGACACGCGAACTCTGGGGCCAACGTCCTGACTTTC. It specifies CASSLTGHANSGANVLTF. This rearrangement joins TRBV7-8 to TRBJ2-6; a weak D match, TRBD1 (5 bases). The CDR3 consists of 18 residues. V shed 5 bases and J shed 0 bases, with 17 bases lying between them. The V gene's germline CDR1 is SGHVS and CDR2 FQNEAQ.

A remark on this clonotype: Possible read error: a much larger clone is one base away. The J gene is TRBJ2-4, the V gene TRBV5-1, with a possible D match to TRBD1 (6 bases). The CDR3 has 14 residues. Trimming removed 5 bases at V and 8 bases at J, with 17 bases between. Per the germline V gene, CDR1 is SGHRS and CDR2 is YFSETQ. The CDR3 loop is CASSWNGGEDIQYF. CDR3 coding DNA: TGCGCCAGCAGTTGGAATGGGGGCGAGGACATTCAGTACTTC.

In its sample, this clonotype was seen many times. The V gene is TRBV29-1, the J gene TRBJ1-2; 9 bases align to TRBD1. Germline V gene sequence: CDR1 SQVTM, CDR2 ANQGSEA. V dropped 6 bases and J dropped 5; count of bases not matched to a gene: 4. The CDR3 is 12 residues long. The CDR3: CSVRGQGYGYTF. The CDR3 coding sequence is TGCAGCGTCCGGGGACAGGGATATGGCTACACCTTC.

About this clonotype: This clone may be a read error of a much larger clone one base away. The J gene is TRBJ2-3, the V gene TRBV7-9, with D perhaps TRBD1 (5 bases). Per the germline V gene, CDR1 is SEHNR and CDR2 is FQNEAQ (reference sequence). Trimming took 1 base from V and 0 from J, leaving 8 bases between them. This CDR3 region has 15 residues. As DNA, the CDR3 is TGTGCCAGCAGCTTAGTGGGGCTTAGCACAGATACGCAGTATTTT. Its protein is CASSLVGLSTDTQYF.

This clonotype has only a few counts. V and J are TRBV4-2 and TRBJ2-1, with 10 bases aligning to TRBD2. Germline assignment: CDR1 LGHNA and CDR2 YNFKEQ. The CDR3 totals 16 residues. The CDR3 region is CVSSIRTSGLYNEQFF. In DNA, the CDR3 is TGTGTTAGCAGCATCCGGACTAGCGGCCTTTACAATGAGCAGTTCTTC.

The chain links TRBV6-1 to TRBJ1-5; D gene uncertain. The V gene's germline CDR1 is MNHNS and CDR2 SASEGT. This CDR3 is 15 amino acids long. The CDR3 sequence: CVSSVFPQVNQPQHF. The CDR3 bases are TGTGTCAGTAGTGTTTTCCCCCAGGTAAATCAGCCCCAGCATTTT.

To note about this clonotype: A much larger clone lies a single base off, so this may be a read error. CDR3 nucleotides: TGTGCCAGCAGTTCCCTTTGGGGGGGACCTTTACCCCTCCACTTT. Its protein is CASSSLWGGPLPLHF. The chain uses TRBV6-6 and TRBJ1-6; tentative D call: TRBD1 (5 bases). Germline V gene data show CDR1 as MNHNY and CDR2 as SVGAGI (reference sequence). This CDR3 has 15 residues. Trimming pared 4 bases from V and 12 bases from J, leaving 19 bases between.

The count of this clonotype is one. The CDR3 ends on some other residue instead of the conserved phenylalanine or tryptophan, so this is likely a read error. The rearrangement links TRBV29-1 to TRBJ2-5, with D tentatively TRBD1 or TRBD2 (5 bases each). Germline V gene lookup returns CDR1 SQVTM and CDR2 ANQGSEA. The CDR3 has 15 amino acids. Trimming took off 3 bases at V and 4 bases at J, with 18 bases between the two ends. CDR3 sequence reads: CSVEGTGSSLETQYS. The CDR3 DNA reads TGCAGCGTTGAGGGGACGGGGTCTTCCCTAGAGACCCAGTACTCC.

Concerning this clonotype: A read error is likely, as this CDR3 ends without the conserved phenylalanine or tryptophan. The chain joins TRBV10-3 to TRBJ2-5, with D possibly being TRBD1 (5 bases). CDR1 is ENHRY, CDR2 SYGVKD, per germline. This CDR3 contains 15 residues. The CDR3 DNA follows: TGTGCCATCAACCCAGGACACCTGGAGTTAGAGGCCCAGTACCTC. Translated: CAINPGHLELEAQYL.

The V gene is TRBV11-2, the J gene TRBJ2-1; D is possibly TRBD1 (6 bases). The CDR3 is 17 residues long. V lost 2 bases and J lost 9, with 23 bases in between. CDR1 SGHAT and CDR2 FQNNGV come from the germline V gene. The CDR3 is CASSLTHGQRYRAEQFF. CDR3 in DNA: TGTGCCAGCAGCTTAACCCACGGACAAAGGTACAGGGCTGAGCAGTTCTTC.